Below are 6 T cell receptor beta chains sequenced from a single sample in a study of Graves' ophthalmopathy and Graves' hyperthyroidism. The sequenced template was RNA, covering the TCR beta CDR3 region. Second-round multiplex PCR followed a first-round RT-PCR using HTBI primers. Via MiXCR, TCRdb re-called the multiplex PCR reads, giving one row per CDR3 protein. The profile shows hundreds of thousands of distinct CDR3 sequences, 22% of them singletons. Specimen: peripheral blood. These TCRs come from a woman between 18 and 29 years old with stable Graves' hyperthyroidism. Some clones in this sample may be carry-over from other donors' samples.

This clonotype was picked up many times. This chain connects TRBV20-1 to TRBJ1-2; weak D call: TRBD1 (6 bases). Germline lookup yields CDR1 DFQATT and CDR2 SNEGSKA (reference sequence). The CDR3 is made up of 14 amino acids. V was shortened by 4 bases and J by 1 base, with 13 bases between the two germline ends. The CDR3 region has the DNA TGCAGTGCTAAGGGGGGGACACTTAACTATGGCTACACCTTC. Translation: CSAKGGTLNYGYTF.

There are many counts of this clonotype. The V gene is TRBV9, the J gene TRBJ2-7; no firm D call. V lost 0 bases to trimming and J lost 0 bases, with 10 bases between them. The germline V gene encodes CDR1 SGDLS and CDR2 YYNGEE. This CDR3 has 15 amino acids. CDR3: CASSVDPGSSYEQYF. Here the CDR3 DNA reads TGTGCCAGCAGCGTAGATCCAGGTAGCTCCTACGAGCAGTACTTC.

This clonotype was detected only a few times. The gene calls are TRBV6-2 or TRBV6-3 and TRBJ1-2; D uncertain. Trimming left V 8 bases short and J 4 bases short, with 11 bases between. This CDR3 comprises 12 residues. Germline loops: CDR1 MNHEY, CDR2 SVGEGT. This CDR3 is CASRRTAYGYTF. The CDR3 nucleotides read TGTGCCAGCCGGCGCACAGCCTATGGCTACACCTTC.

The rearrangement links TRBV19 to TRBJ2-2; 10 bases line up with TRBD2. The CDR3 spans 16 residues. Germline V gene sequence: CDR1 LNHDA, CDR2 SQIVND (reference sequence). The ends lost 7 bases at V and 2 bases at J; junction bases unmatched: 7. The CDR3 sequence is CASTPAGGRNTGELFF. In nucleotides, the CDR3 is TGTGCCAGTACCCCAGCGGGGGGGCGCAACACCGGGGAGCTGTTTTTT.

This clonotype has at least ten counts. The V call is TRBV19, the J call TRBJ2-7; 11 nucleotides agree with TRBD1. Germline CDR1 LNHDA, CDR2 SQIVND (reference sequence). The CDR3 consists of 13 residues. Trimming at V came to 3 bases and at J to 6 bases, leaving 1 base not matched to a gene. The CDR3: CASSIGTGGEQYF. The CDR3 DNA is TGTGCCAGTAGTATCGGGACAGGGGGCGAGCAGTACTTC. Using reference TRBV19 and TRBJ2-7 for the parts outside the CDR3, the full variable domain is DGGITQSPKYLFRKEGQNVTLSCEQNLNHDAMYWYRQDPGQGLRLIYYSQIVNDFQKGDIAEGYSVSREKKESFPLTVTSAQKNPTAFYLCASSIGTGGEQYFGPGTRLTVT.

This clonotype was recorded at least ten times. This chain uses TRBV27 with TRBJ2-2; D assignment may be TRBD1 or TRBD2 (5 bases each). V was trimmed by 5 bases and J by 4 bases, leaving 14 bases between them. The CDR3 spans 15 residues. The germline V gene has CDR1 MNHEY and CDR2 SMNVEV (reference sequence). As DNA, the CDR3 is TGTGCCAGCAGTCCCGGGACCTACCCCACCGGGGAGCTGTTTTTT. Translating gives CASSPGTYPTGELFF.